The clone carrying this T cell receptor (beta chain) was detected ten times or more. The record originates from a study of T-cell reconstitution after alpha-beta-depleted transplantation in children. This CDR3 comprises 13 residues. Per germline, CDR1 SEHNR and CDR2 FQNEAQ (reference sequence). V dropped 7 bases and J dropped 7; count of bases not matched to a gene: 6. For TCRbeta, the library was prepared with unique molecular identifiers. Using its own MiXCR run on the PCR reads, TCRdb lists one record per CDR3 protein. The sample has approximately 240,000 distinct CDR3 sequences; about a tenth are singletons.

The V and J genes are TRBV7-9 and TRBJ1-4, with TRBD1 identical over 7 bases. The receptor's source is a human donor who donated a stem cell graft to a child with acute lymphoblastic leukemia. Material: PBMCs from the stem cell graft donor, obtained from the stem cell graft. The CDR3: CASNNQGVEKLFF. CDR3 nucleotides: TGTGCCAGCAACAACCAGGGGGTTGAAAAACTGTTTTTT. Full variable domain (remainder filled in from reference TRBV7-9 and TRBJ1-4): DTGVSQNPRHKITKRGQNVTFRCDPISEHNRLYWYRQTLGQGPEFLTYFQNEAQLEKSRLLSDRFSAERPKGSFSTLEIQRTEQGDSAMYLCASNNQGVEKLFFGSGTQLSVL.